One sample yielded the 31 T cell receptor beta chains listed below, sequenced in a study of cytomegalovirus exposure and HLA in healthy donors. Researchers ran the PCR with 60 Vbeta and 13 Jbeta primers. TCRdb's copy holds only in-frame clones and misses some; the assay was immunoSEQ multiplex PCR. This sample's clone table lists about 75,000 clones. Sample: PBMCs. Every receptor here comes from a man between 18 and 29 years old in good health and CMV-seropositive.

V is TRBV11-2 and J is TRBJ2-1; D gene ambiguous. Germline V gives CDR1 SGHAT, CDR2 FQNNGV. The V gene lost 5 bases and the J gene lost 1 base, with 6 bases spanning the gap. CDR3 size: 13 residues. CDR3 protein: CASSPVSYNEQFF. The CDR3 DNA reads as TGTGCCAGCAGCCCGGTTTCCTACAATGAGCAGTTCTTC. Complete variable domain (other parts from reference TRBV11-2 and TRBJ2-1): EAGVAQSPRYKIIEKRQSVAFWCNPISGHATLYWYQQILGQGPKLLIQFQNNGVVDDSQLPKDRFSAERLKGVDSTLKIQPAKLEDSAVYLCASSPVSYNEQFFGPGTRLTVL.

The gene calls are TRBV9 and TRBJ1-3; D possibly corresponds to TRBD1 (6 bases). The CDR3 contains 15 residues. Germline V lookup: CDR1 SGDLS, CDR2 YYNGEE. V was pared by 3 bases and J by 4 bases, with 14 bases between. The CDR3 bases are TGTGCCAGCAGCGCGGATGGACAGTACGGAAACACCATATATTTT. Translating it yields CASSADGQYGNTIYF. Together with reference TRBV9 and TRBJ1-3, the CDR3 gives the full variable domain: DSGVTQTPKHLITATGQRVTLRCSPRSGDLSVYWYQQSLDQGLQFLIQYYNGEERAKGNILERFSAQQFPDLHSELNLSSLELGDSALYFCASSADGQYGNTIYFGEGSWLTVV.

V and J are TRBV5-1 and TRBJ2-5; 8 bases align to TRBD1. This CDR3 has 15 residues. V gave up 0 bases and J gave up 0 bases; unmatched junction bases: 1. CDR1 and CDR2 (germline): SGHRS, YFSETQ. The chain's CDR3 is CASSLGQGYQETQYF. CDR3 in DNA: TGCGCCAGCAGCTTGGGACAGGGGTACCAAGAGACCCAGTACTTC.

J is TRBJ2-7 and V is TRBV6-1, with D perhaps TRBD1 (5 bases). The CDR3 length is 15 residues. Germline V gives CDR1 MNHNS, CDR2 SASEGT. Trimming removed 2 bases from V and 4 bases from J, with 15 bases in between. The CDR3 spells CASSEFQGTPYEQYF. CDR3 bases: TGTGCCAGCAGTGAATTTCAGGGAACCCCTTACGAGCAGTACTTC.

V is TRBV29-1 and J is TRBJ2-3; 7 bases fit TRBD2. Looked up from germline, CDR1 is SQVTM and CDR2 is ANQGSEA. V shed 0 bases, J shed 10 bases, and the junction held 7 bases outside the gene matches. The CDR3 sequence is 13 residues long. The CDR3 reads CSVEENTSASQYF. The CDR3 DNA sequence: TGCAGCGTTGAAGAAAATACTAGCGCCTCGCAGTATTTT.

This chain connects TRBV6-6 to TRBJ1-1; TRBD1 matches 11 bases. CDR1 is MNHNY, CDR2 SVGAGI, per germline (reference sequence). The CDR3 consists of 15 residues. V lost 2 bases and J lost 5; bases outside the gene matches: 4. The CDR3 region is CASSYRDRGGTEAFF. In DNA, the CDR3 is TGTGCCAGCAGTTACAGGGACAGGGGGGGTACTGAAGCTTTCTTT.

The rearrangement joins TRBV11-1 to TRBJ2-5, with 11 bases identical to TRBD2. The DNA end favors TRBJ2-7, so the J call may be wrong. This CDR3 is 16 amino acids long. Germline CDR1 is SGHAT and CDR2 is FQDESV (reference sequence). The CDR3 sequence is CASSLLGTSGPYEQYF. As DNA, the CDR3 is TGTGCCAGCAGCTTGCTCGGGACTAGCGGTCCCTACGAGCAGTACTTC.

This rearrangement joins TRBV6-1 to TRBJ1-2, with unresolved D. This CDR3 is 11 amino acids long. CDR1 is MNHNS and CDR2 is SASEGT in the germline V gene. The ends were cut back, 6 bases at V and 9 bases at J, with 11 bases in the middle. The CDR3 protein is CASSEVERYTF. The CDR3 coding sequence is TGTGCCAGCAGCGAGGTAGAGCGCTACACCTTC.

The chain recombines TRBV6-1 with TRBJ2-1; D is perhaps TRBD2 (7 bases). V was trimmed by 7 bases and J by 4 bases, leaving 14 bases between them. Germline V gene sequence: CDR1 MNHNS, CDR2 SASEGT. This CDR3 contains 14 residues. The CDR3 coding sequence is TGTGCCAGCAAGAGGCGGGGGACATACAATGAGCAGTTCTTC. Translating it yields CASKRRGTYNEQFF.

J is TRBJ1-2 and V is TRBV1; TRBD1, as called in the table, went unchecked against the DNA. TRBV1 is recorded as a pseudogene. The length of the CDR3 is 15 residues. CDR3 region: CTSSQEEGQLYGYTF. The CDR3 DNA sequence: TGCACCAGCAGCCAAGAAGAGGGACAGCTCTATGGCTACACCTTC.

CDR3 DNA sequence: TGTGCCAGTAGTATTGGACTAGCGGGGATCACAGATACGCAGTATTTT. Translated: CASSIGLAGITDTQYF. The V gene is TRBV19, the J gene TRBJ2-3, with 12 bases lining up with TRBD2. Germline V gene sequence: CDR1 LNHDA, CDR2 SQIVND (reference sequence). The CDR3 is 16 residues long. V lost 3 bases and J lost 2; bases outside the gene matches: 3.

J is TRBJ1-2 and V is TRBV2; 10 bases align to TRBD1. From germline, CDR1 is SNHLY and CDR2 FYNNEI. J gave up 3 bases and V 5 bases, and 3 bases lay outside the gene matches. The CDR3 has 14 amino acids. CDR3 DNA sequence: TGTGCCAGCAGTTCGGGACAGGGGTACTATGGCTACACCTTC. Its protein is CASSSGQGYYGYTF. Together with reference TRBV2 and TRBJ1-2, the CDR3 gives the full variable domain: EPEVTQTPSHQVTQMGQEVILRCVPISNHLYFYWYRQILGQKVEFLVSFYNNEISEKSEIFDDQFSVERPDGSNFTLKIRSTKLEDSAMYFCASSSGQGYYGYTFGSGTRLTVV.

The rearrangement uses TRBV10-3 and TRBJ2-3, with 10 bases matching TRBD2. In germline, CDR1 is ENHRY, CDR2 SYGVKD. The CDR3 has 13 residues. Trimming cost V 10 bases and J 3 bases; bases outside gene matches: 4. CDR3 protein: CATTSGITDTQYF. The DNA for the CDR3 is TGTGCCACCACTAGCGGGATAACAGATACGCAGTATTTT.

V is TRBV5-1 and J is TRBJ1-2, with 7 bases matching TRBD1. With V trimmed by 5 bases and J by 6 bases, 7 bases remained unmatched. Germline V gene data show CDR1 as SGHRS and CDR2 as YFSETQ. The length of the CDR3 is 13 residues. This chain's CDR3 is CASRYDRADGYTF. DNA of the CDR3: TGCGCCAGCAGATACGACAGGGCTGATGGCTACACCTTC.

The genes are TRBV29-1 and TRBJ1-2; TRBD1 matches 9 bases. Germline V CDR1 and CDR2: SQVTM, ANQGSEA. J was trimmed by 8 bases and V by 8 bases; bases with no gene match: 6. The CDR3 contains 11 residues. The chain's CDR3 is CSLWTGDGYTF. As DNA, the CDR3 is TGCAGCCTTTGGACAGGGGACGGCTACACCTTC.

The V gene is TRBV11-3, the J gene TRBJ2-1; 12 bases are a match to TRBD2. The CDR3 consists of 16 residues. V dropped 5 bases and J dropped 8; count of bases not matched to a gene: 10. Germline lookup yields CDR1 SGHNT and CDR2 YENEEA. For the CDR3, the DNA is TGTGCCAGCAGCCACCGACTAGCGGGAGTAGAGGATGAGCAGTTCTTC. This translates into CASSHRLAGVEDEQFF.

The rearrangement uses TRBV5-1 and TRBJ2-5; tentative D call: TRBD2 (6 bases). CDR3 length equals 13 residues. The V gene's germline CDR1 is SGHRS and CDR2 YFSETQ. With 0 bases removed from V and 7 bases from J, the gap between germline ends came to 10 bases. CDR3 coding DNA: TGCGCCAGCAGCTTGGATGTGGAGGGGACCCAGTACTTC. Translation: CASSLDVEGTQYF.

The rearrangement joins TRBV7-9 to TRBJ2-5, with a possible D match to TRBD2 (6 bases). The CDR3 runs to 15 residues. Germline V gene sequence: CDR1 SEHNR, CDR2 FQNEAQ (reference sequence). V was pared by 3 bases and J by 4 bases, with 15 bases between. The CDR3 region has the DNA TGTGCCAGCAGCTTCCCTCCGATGGGAGGAGAGACCCAGTACTTC. This sequence encodes CASSFPPMGGETQYF.

This chain connects TRBV6-5 to TRBJ1-5; 7 bases fit TRBD1. The CDR3 is 14 residues long. J lost 5 bases, V lost 6 bases, and 7 bases had no gene match. Germline CDR1 MNHEY, CDR2 SVGAGI. CDR3 DNA sequence: TGTGCCAGCAGCCGGGGGACAGACGATCAGCCCCAGCATTTT. This encodes CASSRGTDDQPQHF.

CDR3 amino acids: CATSGTGREQYF. CDR3 in DNA: TGTGCCACCAGCGGGACAGGGAGGGAGCAGTACTTC. This chain links TRBV15 with TRBJ2-5; 9 nucleotides match TRBD1. Germline trimming cut 5 bases from V and 11 bases from J; bases unmatched to any gene: 6. The CDR3 consists of 12 residues. Germline lookup yields CDR1 LNHNV and CDR2 YYDKDF (reference sequence).

The genes are TRBV15 and TRBJ1-1, with D perhaps TRBD1 (6 bases). The germline V gene has CDR1 LNHNV and CDR2 YYDKDF (reference sequence). The V gene lost 0 bases and the J gene lost 2 bases, with 10 bases spanning the gap. The CDR3 extends over 15 amino acids. This CDR3 is CATSRDRGDNTEAFF. The CDR3 bases are TGTGCCACCAGCAGAGACAGGGGAGATAACACTGAAGCTTTCTTT.

In DNA, the CDR3 is TGTGCCAGTAGTAGGATCTCTCACCCGGGTTCGGGCTACACCTTC. Encoded protein: CASSRISHPGSGYTF. J is TRBJ1-2 and V is TRBV19; D gene ambiguous. The CDR3 is 15 residues long. Germline V gene sequence: CDR1 LNHDA, CDR2 SQIVND (reference sequence). The V end lost 4 bases, the J end lost 8 bases, and 20 bases lay between the germline ends.

The chain combines TRBV5-5 with TRBJ1-2, with 7 bases matching TRBD1. CDR1 is SGHKS, CDR2 YYEKEE, per germline (reference sequence). After removal of 4 bases from V and 4 bases from J, the junction contained 16 bases not matched to a gene. The CDR3 has 17 amino acids. The CDR3 nucleotides read TGTGCCAGCAGCATAGACAGGGCCCCACTGCATCGCTATGGCTACACCTTC. It encodes CASSIDRAPLHRYGYTF.

Here the CDR3 reads CASSRTADQPQHF. CDR3 in DNA: TGTGCCAGTAGTAGGACAGCCGATCAGCCCCAGCATTTT. The J gene is TRBJ1-5, the V gene TRBV19, with D possibly being TRBD1 (6 bases). Germline V gives CDR1 LNHDA, CDR2 SQIVND (reference sequence). The germline V and J ends were trimmed by 4 bases and 5 bases, with 9 bases remaining between them. The CDR3 has 13 residues.

The chain has TRBV6-1 and TRBJ1-2; TRBD1 might be the D (6 bases). The CDR3 consists of 16 residues. The germline gives CDR1 MNHNS, CDR2 SASEGT. Deletions cut 1 base from V and 4 bases from J, with 16 bases between. This chain's CDR3 is CASSEDYRAHFYGYTF. DNA of the CDR3: TGTGCCAGCAGTGAAGATTACAGGGCGCATTTCTATGGCTACACCTTC.

This rearrangement joins TRBV21-1 to TRBJ2-5; TRBD2, as called in the table, went unchecked against the DNA. TRBV21-1 constitutes a pseudogene. The CDR3 sequence is 13 residues long. This CDR3 is CASSPRRLRAQYF. CDR3 coding DNA: TGTGCCAGCAGCCCTAGACGGTTAAGAGCCCAGTACTTC.

The chain carries TRBV19 and TRBJ1-2, with D tentatively TRBD1 (6 bases). The CDR3 consists of 15 residues. V was clipped by 1 base and J by 3 bases, with 12 bases between them. CDR1 and CDR2 (germline): LNHDA, SQIVND (reference sequence). The CDR3 region has the DNA TGTGCCAGTAGTATAGTTCAGGGGTCGGACTATGGCTACACCTTC. It specifies CASSIVQGSDYGYTF.

This chain links TRBV28 with TRBJ2-5, with TRBD2 as a possible D gene (6 bases). CDR1 is MDHEN and CDR2 is SYDVKM in the germline V gene. The CDR3 has 15 residues. Trimming removed 7 bases at V and 3 bases at J, with 18 bases between. CDR3 sequence (DNA): TGTGCCAGCAAAACCACGCCGGGAGCGAAAGAGACCCAGTACTTC. Translation gives CASKTTPGAKETQYF.

The chain joins TRBV5-4 to TRBJ2-7; perhaps TRBD1 as D (5 bases). The germline V gene has CDR1 SGHNT and CDR2 YYREEE (reference sequence). CDR3 length: 15 amino acids. The V and J ends lost 0 bases and 3 bases respectively, with 13 bases between them. The CDR3 reads CASSLGHQGYYEQYF. As DNA, the CDR3 is TGTGCCAGCAGCTTGGGTCATCAGGGTTACTACGAGCAGTACTTC.

The chain has TRBV29-1 and TRBJ2-3; 11 bases align to TRBD2. J was trimmed by 5 bases and V by 7 bases; bases with no gene match: 2. The CDR3 has 12 residues. Germline lookup yields CDR1 SQVTM and CDR2 ANQGSEA. In DNA, the CDR3 is TGCAGCGCCGGGACTAGCGGAGATACGCAGTATTTT. This sequence encodes CSAGTSGDTQYF.

The J gene is TRBJ1-2, the V gene TRBV9; D unclear. The CDR3 has 13 residues. The germline V gene encodes CDR1 SGDLS and CDR2 YYNGEE. V lost 3 bases to trimming and J lost 0 bases, with 6 bases between them. The CDR3 region has the DNA TGTGCCAGCAGCGGTACAGCTAACTATGGCTACACCTTC. It translates to CASSGTANYGYTF.